This T cell receptor beta chain was identified in a study of T cell responses to AZD1222 COVID-19 vaccine. Study-wide results and limits: With dominance at 160-218 and 743-854, vaccine-associated CD4 TCRs spanned spike. Samples come after the peak T cell response, not at day 14.

On this clone itself: Its antigen is currently unknown.

Libraries were prepared by immunoSEQ multiplex PCR; TCRdb keeps only in-frame clonotypes and omits some of them. Of 150,000 to 200,000 clones listed, about nine tenths are singletons. The CDR3 totals 14 residues. Germline loops: CDR1 SGHTA, CDR2 FQGNSA. After removal of 7 bases from V and 2 bases from J, the junction contained 2 bases not matched to a gene. The source was peripheral blood, collected on day 0 of AZD1222 vaccination. The chain uses TRBV7-2 and TRBJ2-2, with 9 bases that match TRBD1. The sequence was obtained from an adult in good health. The CDR3 coding sequence is TGTGCCAGCATACAGGGGGCTAACACCGGGGAGCTGTTTTTT. Its protein is CASIQGANTGELFF.